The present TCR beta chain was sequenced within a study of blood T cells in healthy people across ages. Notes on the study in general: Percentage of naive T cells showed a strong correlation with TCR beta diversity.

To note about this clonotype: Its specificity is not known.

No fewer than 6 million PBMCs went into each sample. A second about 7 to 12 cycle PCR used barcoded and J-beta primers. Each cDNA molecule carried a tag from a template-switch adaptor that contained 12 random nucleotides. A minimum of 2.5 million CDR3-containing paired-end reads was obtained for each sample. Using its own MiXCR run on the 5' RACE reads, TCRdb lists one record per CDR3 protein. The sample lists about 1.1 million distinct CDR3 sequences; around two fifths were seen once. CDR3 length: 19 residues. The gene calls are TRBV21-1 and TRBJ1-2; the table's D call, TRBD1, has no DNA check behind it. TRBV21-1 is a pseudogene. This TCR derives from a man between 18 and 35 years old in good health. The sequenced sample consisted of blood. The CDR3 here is CASSKERPGQGIRNYGYTF. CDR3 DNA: TGTGCCAGCAGCAAAGAGCGACCGGGACAGGGAATTCGGAACTATGGCTACACCTTC.